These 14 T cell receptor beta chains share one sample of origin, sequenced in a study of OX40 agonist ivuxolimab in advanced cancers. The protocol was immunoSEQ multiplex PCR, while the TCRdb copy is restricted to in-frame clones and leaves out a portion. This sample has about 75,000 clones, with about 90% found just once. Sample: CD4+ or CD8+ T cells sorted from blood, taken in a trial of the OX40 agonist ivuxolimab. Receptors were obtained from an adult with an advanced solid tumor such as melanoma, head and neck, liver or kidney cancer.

This CDR3 is CASSPSGGKASSEQYF. The DNA of the CDR3 is TGCGCCAGCAGTCCTAGCGGGGGAAAGGCATCAAGCGAGCAGTACTTC. J is TRBJ2-7 and V is TRBV4-1; 10 nucleotides line up with TRBD2. This CDR3 contains 16 residues. Losses at the gene ends were 6 bases for V and 6 bases for J; bases not matched to a gene: 14. Germline-derived CDR1 and CDR2 are MGHRA and YSYEKL.

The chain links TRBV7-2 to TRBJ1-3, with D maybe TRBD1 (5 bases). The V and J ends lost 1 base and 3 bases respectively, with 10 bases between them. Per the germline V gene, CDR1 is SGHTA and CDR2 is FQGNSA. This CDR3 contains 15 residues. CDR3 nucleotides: TGTGCCAGCAGCTTAGTAGCAGGGAGTGGAAACACCATATATTTT. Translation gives CASSLVAGSGNTIYF.

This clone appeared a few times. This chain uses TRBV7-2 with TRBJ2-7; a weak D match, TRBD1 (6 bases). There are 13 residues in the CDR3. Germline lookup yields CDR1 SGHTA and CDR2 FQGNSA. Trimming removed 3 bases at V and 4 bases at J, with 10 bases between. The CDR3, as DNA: TGTGCCAGCAGCTTTTCTCAGGGGTACGAGCAGTACTTC. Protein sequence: CASSFSQGYEQYF.

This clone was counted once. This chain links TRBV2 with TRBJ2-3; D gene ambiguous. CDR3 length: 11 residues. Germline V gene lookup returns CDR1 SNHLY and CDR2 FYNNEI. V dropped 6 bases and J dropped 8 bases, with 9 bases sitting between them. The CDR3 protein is CASRGMGTQYF. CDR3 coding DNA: TGTGCCAGCAGGGGGATGGGTACGCAGTATTTT.

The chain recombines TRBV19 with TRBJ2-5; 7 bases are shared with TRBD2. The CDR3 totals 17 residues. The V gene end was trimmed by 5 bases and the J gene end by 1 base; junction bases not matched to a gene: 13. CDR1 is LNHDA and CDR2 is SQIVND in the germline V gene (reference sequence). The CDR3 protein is CASSGTRGELFQETQYF. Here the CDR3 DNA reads TGTGCCAGTAGTGGGACTCGGGGGGAGCTATTCCAAGAGACCCAGTACTTC.

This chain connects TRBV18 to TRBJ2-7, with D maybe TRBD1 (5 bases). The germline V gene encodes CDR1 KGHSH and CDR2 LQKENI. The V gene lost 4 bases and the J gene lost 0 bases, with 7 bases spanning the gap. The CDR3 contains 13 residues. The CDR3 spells CASSLDSSYEQYF. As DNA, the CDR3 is TGTGCCAGCTCACTCGACAGCTCCTACGAGCAGTACTTC.

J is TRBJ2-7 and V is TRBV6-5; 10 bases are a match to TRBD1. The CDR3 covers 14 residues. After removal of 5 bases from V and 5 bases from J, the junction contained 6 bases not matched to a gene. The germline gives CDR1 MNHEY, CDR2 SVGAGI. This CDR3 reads CASSPDRGRNEQYF. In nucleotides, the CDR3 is TGTGCCAGCAGTCCTGACAGGGGGCGGAACGAGCAGTACTTC.

DNA of the CDR3: TGTGCCAGCAGTTCCTCCGACTACCGCCACTATTACGTGCAGTTCTTC. It yields the protein CASSSSDYRHYYVQFF. This chain links TRBV27 with TRBJ2-1, with a possible D match to TRBD2 (5 bases). The CDR3 runs to 16 residues. With 4 bases removed from V and 12 bases from J, the gap between germline ends came to 25 bases. Looked up from germline, CDR1 is MNHEY and CDR2 is SMNVEV (reference sequence).

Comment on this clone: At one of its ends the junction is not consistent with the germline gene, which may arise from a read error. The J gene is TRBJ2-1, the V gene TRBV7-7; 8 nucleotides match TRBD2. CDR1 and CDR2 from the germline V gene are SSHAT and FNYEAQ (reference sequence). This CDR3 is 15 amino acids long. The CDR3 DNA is TGTGCTAGCAGCTTAGGGAGCGGGAGTTACAATGAGCAGTTCTTC. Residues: CASSLGSGSYNEQFF.

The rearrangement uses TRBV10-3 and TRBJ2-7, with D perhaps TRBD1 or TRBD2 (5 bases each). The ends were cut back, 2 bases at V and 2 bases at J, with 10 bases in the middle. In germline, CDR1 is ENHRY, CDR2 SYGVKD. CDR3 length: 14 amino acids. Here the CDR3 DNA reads TGTGCCATCAGTGAGGTCGGGGCGACCTACGAGCAGTACTTC. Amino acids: CAISEVGATYEQYF.

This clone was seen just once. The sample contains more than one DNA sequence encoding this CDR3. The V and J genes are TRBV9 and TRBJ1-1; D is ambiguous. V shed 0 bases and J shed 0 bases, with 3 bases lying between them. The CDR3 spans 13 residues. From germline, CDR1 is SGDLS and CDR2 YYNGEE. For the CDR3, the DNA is TGTGCCAGCAGCGTAGATGTGAACACTGAAGCTTTCTTT. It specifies CASSVDVNTEAFF.

CDR3 sequence: CASSLGTGQETQYF. In DNA form, the CDR3 reads TGCGCCAGCAGCTTGGGGACAGGGCAAGAGACCCAGTACTTC. V and J are TRBV5-1 and TRBJ2-5, with 8 bases lining up with TRBD1. V shed 0 bases and J 2 bases; nucleotides not matched to a gene: 0. Germline V CDR1 and CDR2: SGHRS, YFSETQ. The CDR3 is made up of 14 amino acids.

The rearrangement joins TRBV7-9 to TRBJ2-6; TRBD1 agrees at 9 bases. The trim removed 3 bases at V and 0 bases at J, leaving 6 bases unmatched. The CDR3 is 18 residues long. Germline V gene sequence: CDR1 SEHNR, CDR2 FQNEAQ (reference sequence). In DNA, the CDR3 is TGTGCCAGCAGCTTCCGGGACAGGGTACTCTCTGGGGCCAACGTCCTGACTTTC. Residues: CASSFRDRVLSGANVLTF.

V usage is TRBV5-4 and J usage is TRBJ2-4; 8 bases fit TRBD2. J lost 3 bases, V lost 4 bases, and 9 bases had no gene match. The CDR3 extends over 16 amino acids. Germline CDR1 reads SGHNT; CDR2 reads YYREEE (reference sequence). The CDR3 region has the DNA TGTGCCAGCAGCCCTGGGACTAGTTTCGACAAAAACATTCAGTACTTC. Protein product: CASSPGTSFDKNIQYF. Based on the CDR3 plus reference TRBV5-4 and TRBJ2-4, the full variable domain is ETGVTQSPTHLIKTRGQQVTLRCSSQSGHNTVSWYQQALGQGPQFIFQYYREEENGRGNFPPRFSGLQFPNYSSELNVNALELDDSALYLCASSPGTSFDKNIQYFGAGTRLSVL.